This T cell receptor beta chain derives from a study of a mutant IDH1 vaccine in newly diagnosed glioma (dated by TCRdb to about 2021). Turning to the overall study: In the chemotherapy-containing groups, vaccination started alongside temozolomide cycles, whereas in patients who had radiotherapy alone it started 4-6 weeks after radiotherapy. Before enrollment, most patients had been given radiochemotherapy with temozolomide as standard therapy, while the rest had received either radiotherapy alone or temozolomide alone. Six visits were used for peripheral blood collection: V03 (baseline), V05, V07, V10, V12 and V13. The roughly 33 treated patients were roughly 62% male and roughly 38% female, with a mean age of about 38 years. Visit V12 was the week-35 safety follow-up and visit V13 was the week-47 end of study. For exploratory analyses, around 26 treated patients had longitudinal TCRB deep sequencing done wherever samples were available. Study-level results and caveats: Changes in the top peripheral T cell clonotypes picked up by TCRB sequencing did not appear to be linked to pseudoprogression. PBMC samples for TCRB deep sequencing were selected based on availability. Across multiple MHC alleles, vaccine-induced immune responses were seen in nearly 95% of patients. According to the authors, sample limitations meant that analyses of patient blood samples could not be reproduced.

The CDR3 goes from the cysteine to the phenylalanine over 16 residues. The retained sequence is limited to the CDR3, 48 bases, with the frame set at the first base. V sheds 5 bases and J sheds 0 bases, leaving 15 bases between their ends. Based on the germline V gene, the CDR1 and CDR2 sequences are SGHNT and YENEEA. Note on this clone: Its antigen is currently not known. The sample holds no much larger clone one base away, and base qualities are not on file.

Receptors were amplified or captured by the immunoSEQ multiplex PCR assay. Rearranged TCR beta chain sequences were amplified with the hsTCRB Kit following the manufacturer's protocol. TCRB libraries were sequenced on an Illumina MiSeq. The authors processed their data as follows. The kit vendor's proprietary platform handled demultiplexing, trimming and gene mapping. TCRdb stores this immuneACCESS table with in-frame sequences only. Part of the clones is absent; in the studies checked, under half of the shortfall reflects unresolved V genes, and no reason is known for the rest. That table furnishes V, J and clone size, whereas the DNA furnished D and trimming. Recorded for this sample are tens of thousands of clones; around 87% of them occurred a single time. The ten biggest clones cover about 2% of the sample. This sample's time point label indicates: week 35, safety follow-up. Every vaccine dose consisted of 300 ug of a 20-mer mutant IDH1 peptide in Montanide, administered subcutaneously together with topical imiquimod. Eight vaccinations were administered to patients in weeks 1, 3, 5, 7, 11, 15, 19 and 23, corresponding to visits V03 through V10. The donors had newly diagnosed IDH1-mutant astrocytomas of WHO grade 3 or 4 that showed loss of nuclear ATRX. The samples were drawn from NOA16, a multicentre, single-arm, open-label phase I trial in Germany that tested a mutant IDH1 peptide vaccine in humans for the first time. Genomic DNA for TCRB sequencing was extracted from EDTA blood using the DNeasy Blood and Tissue Kit.

The rearranged chain carries TRBV11-3 and TRBJ2-3; a tentative D match to TRBD1 spans 6 bases. The TCR comes from a man aged 30 to 39 with glioma. The sample consisted of PBMCs, taken from a glioma patient whose treatment included an IDH1 peptide vaccine. The DNA is as follows: TGTGCCAGCAGCGGACCGGGACACCTTAGCACAGATACGCAGTATTTT. Translated, it gives CASSGPGHLSTDTQYF. The entire variable domain, with the stretches around the CDR3 drawn from the reference TRBV11-3 and TRBJ2-3 proteins, is EAGVVQSPRYKIIEKKQPVAFWCNPISGHNTLYWYLQNLGQGPELLIRYENEEAVDDSQLPKDRFSAERLKGVDSTLKIQPAELGDSAVYLCASSGPGHLSTDTQYFGPGTRLTVL.